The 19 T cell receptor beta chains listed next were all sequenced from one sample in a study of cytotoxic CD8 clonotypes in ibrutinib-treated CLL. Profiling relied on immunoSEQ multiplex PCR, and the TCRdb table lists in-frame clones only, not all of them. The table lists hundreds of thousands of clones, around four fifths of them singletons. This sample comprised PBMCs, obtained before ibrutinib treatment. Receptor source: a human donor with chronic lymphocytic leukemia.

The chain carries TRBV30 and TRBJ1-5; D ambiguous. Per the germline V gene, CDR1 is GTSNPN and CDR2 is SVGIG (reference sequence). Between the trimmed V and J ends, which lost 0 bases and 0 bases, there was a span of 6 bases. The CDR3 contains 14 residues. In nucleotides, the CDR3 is TGTGCCTGGAGTGTCAAATATAGCAATCAGCCCCAGCATTTT. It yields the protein CAWSVKYSNQPQHF.

The CDR3 bases are TGTGCCAGCAGCTTGGTCCCTAGGTTTGGGGACAGGGAGAACACTGAAGCTTTCTTT. Encoded protein: CASSLVPRFGDRENTEAFF. The rearrangement uses TRBV5-4 and TRBJ1-1; TRBD1 agrees at 9 bases. Unmatched junction bases numbered 13, after V lost 0 bases and J lost 1 base. Germline V gives CDR1 SGHNT, CDR2 YYREEE (reference sequence). This CDR3 region has 19 residues.

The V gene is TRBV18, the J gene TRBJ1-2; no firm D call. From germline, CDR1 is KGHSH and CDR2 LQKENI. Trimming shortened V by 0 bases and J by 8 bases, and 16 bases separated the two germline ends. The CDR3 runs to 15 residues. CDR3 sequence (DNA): TGTGCCAGCTCACCACCCTCATTGGGAATTTGGGGCTACACCTTC. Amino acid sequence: CASSPPSLGIWGYTF.

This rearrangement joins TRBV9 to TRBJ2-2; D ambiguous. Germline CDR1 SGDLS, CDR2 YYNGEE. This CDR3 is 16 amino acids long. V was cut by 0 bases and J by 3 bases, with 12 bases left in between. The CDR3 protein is CASSVGASADTGELFF. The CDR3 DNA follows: TGTGCCAGCAGCGTAGGGGCGAGCGCGGACACCGGGGAGCTGTTTTTT.

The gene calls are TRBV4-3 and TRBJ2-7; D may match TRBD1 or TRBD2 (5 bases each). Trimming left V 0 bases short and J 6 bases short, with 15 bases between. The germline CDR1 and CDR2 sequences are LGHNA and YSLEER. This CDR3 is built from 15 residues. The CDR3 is CASSQDRQGVSEQYF. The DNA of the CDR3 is TGCGCCAGCAGCCAAGATCGCCAGGGAGTGAGCGAGCAGTACTTC.

The CDR3 sequence: CASRTQGRETQYF. The DNA of the CDR3 is TGTGCCAGCAGGACACAGGGTCGAGAGACCCAGTACTTC. V gene TRBV6-5 combines with J gene TRBJ2-5, with D possibly matching TRBD1 (6 bases). Per germline, CDR1 MNHEY and CDR2 SVGAGI. Trimming removed 6 bases from V and 4 bases from J, with 12 bases in between. This CDR3 has 13 residues.

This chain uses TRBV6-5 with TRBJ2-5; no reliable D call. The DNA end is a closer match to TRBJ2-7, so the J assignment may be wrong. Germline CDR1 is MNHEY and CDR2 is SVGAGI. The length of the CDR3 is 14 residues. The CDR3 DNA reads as TGTGCCAGCAGTTTGAGTGAAGTCGGATACGAGCAGTACTTC. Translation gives CASSLSEVGYEQYF.

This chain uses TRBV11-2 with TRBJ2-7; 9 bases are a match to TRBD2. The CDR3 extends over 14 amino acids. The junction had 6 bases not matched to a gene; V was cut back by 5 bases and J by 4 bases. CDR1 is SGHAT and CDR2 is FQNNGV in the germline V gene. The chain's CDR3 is CASSPGLAGYEQYF. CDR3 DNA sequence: TGTGCCAGCAGCCCCGGGCTAGCGGGATACGAGCAGTACTTC.

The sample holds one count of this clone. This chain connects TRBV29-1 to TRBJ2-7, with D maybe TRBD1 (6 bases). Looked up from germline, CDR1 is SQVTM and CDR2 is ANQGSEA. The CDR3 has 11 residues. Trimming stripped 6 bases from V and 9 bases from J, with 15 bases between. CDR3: CSVGRTGLQYF. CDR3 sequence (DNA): TGCAGCGTGGGGCGTACAGGGCTGCAGTACTTC.

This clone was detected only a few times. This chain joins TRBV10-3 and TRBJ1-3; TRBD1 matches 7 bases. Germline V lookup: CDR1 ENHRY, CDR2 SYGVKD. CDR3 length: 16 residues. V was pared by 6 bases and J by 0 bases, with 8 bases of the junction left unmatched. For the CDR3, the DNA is TGTGCCATCAGAAGCGACAGGGATCACTCTGGAAACACCATATATTTT. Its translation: CAIRSDRDHSGNTIYF.

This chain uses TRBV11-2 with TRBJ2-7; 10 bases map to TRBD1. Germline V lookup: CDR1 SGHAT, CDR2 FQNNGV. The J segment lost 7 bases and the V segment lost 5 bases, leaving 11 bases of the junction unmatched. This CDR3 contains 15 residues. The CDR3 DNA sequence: TGTGCCAGCAGCGCGGCCGGGACAGGGGAAATGGAGCAGTACTTC. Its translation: CASSAAGTGEMEQYF.

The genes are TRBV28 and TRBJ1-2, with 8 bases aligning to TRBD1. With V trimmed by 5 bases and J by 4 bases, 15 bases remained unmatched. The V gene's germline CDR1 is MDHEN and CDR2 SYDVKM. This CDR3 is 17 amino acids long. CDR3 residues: CASSLNPETGAIYGYTF. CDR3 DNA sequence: TGTGCCAGCAGTCTTAATCCTGAGACAGGGGCCATCTATGGCTACACCTTC.

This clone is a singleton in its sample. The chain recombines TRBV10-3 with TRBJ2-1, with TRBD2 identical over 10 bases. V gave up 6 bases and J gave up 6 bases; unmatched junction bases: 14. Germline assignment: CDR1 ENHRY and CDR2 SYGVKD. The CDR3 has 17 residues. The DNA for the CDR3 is TGTGCCATCAGCCTCCAAGCGGGAGGGTCCTATGGCAATGAGCAGTTCTTC. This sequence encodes CAISLQAGGSYGNEQFF.

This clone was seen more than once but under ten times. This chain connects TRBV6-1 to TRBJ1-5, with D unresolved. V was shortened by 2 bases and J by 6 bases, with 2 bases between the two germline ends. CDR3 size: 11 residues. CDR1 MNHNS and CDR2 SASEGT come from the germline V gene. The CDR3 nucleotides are TGTGCCAGCAGTGAACTTCAGCCCCAGCATTTT. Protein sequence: CASSELQPQHF.

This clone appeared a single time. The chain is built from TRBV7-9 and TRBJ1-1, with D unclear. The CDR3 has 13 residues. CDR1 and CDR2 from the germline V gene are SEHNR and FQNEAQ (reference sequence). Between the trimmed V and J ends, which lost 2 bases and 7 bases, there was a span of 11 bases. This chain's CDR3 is CASSLYDSVEAFF. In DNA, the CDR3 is TGTGCCAGCAGCTTATATGATTCCGTTGAAGCTTTCTTT.

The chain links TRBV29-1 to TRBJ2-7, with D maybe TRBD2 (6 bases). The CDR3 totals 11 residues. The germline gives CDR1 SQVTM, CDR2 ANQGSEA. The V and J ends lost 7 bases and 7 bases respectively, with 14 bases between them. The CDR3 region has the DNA TGCAGCGGGGGGGACTTCGTTGAGCAGTACTTC. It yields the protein CSGGDFVEQYF.

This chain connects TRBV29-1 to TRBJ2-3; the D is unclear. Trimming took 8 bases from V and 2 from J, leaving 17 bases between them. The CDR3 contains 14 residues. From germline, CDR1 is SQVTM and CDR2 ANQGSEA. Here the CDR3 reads CSISIDAFTDTQYF. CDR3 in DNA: TGCAGCATCTCTATAGACGCGTTCACAGATACGCAGTATTTT.

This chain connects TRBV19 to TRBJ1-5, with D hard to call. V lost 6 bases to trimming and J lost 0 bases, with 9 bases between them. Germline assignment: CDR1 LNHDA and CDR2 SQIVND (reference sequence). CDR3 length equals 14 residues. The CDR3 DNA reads TGTGCCAGTAGAGTAGGATATAGCAATCAGCCCCAGCATTTT. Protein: CASRVGYSNQPQHF.

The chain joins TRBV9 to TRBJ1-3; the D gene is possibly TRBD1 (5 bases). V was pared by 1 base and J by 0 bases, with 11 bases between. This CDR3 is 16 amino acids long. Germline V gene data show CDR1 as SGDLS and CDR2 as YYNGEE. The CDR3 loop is CASSVSGHSSGNTIYF. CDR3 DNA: TGTGCCAGCAGCGTATCAGGACACAGCTCTGGAAACACCATATATTTT.